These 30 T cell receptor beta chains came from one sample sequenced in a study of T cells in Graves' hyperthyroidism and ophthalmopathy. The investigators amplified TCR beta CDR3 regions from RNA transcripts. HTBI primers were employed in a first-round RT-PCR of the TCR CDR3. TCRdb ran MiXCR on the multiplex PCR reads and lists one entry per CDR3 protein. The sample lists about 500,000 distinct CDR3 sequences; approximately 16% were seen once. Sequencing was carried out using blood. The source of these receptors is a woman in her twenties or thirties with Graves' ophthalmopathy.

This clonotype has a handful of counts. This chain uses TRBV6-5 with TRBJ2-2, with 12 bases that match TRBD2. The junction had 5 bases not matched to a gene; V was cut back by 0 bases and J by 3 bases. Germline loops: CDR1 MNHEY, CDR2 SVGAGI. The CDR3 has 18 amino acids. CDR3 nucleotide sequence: TGTGCCAGCAGTTACTCGAGACTAGCGGGGGAAGACACCGGGGAGCTGTTTTTT. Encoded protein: CASSYSRLAGEDTGELFF.

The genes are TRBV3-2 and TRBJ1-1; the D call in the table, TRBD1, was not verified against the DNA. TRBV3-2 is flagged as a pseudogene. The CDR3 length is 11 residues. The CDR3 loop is CASGVDTEAFF. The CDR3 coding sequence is TGTGCTTCGGGGGTTGACACTGAAGCTTTCTTT.

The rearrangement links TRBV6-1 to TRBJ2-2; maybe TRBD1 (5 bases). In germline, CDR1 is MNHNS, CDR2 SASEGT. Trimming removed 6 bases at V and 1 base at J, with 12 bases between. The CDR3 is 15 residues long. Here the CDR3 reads CASSPPGQNTGELFF. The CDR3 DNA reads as TGTGCCAGCAGCCCCCCAGGACAGAACACCGGGGAGCTGTTTTTT.

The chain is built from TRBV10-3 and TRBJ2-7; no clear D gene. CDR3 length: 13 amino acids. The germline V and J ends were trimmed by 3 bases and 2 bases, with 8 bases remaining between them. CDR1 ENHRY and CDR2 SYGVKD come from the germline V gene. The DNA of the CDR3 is TGTGCCATCAGTGATGACGGCGCCTACGAGCAGTACTTC. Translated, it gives CAISDDGAYEQYF.

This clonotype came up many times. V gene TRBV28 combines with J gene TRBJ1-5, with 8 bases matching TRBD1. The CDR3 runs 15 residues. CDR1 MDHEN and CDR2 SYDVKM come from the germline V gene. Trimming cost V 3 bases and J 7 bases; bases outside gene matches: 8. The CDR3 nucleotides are TGTGCCAGCAGTTTTCAAGGACAGGGACCACAGCCCCAGCATTTT. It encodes CASSFQGQGPQPQHF. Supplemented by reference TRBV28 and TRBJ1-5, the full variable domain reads DVKVTQSSRYLVKRTGEKVFLECVQDMDHENMFWYRQDPGLGLRLIYFSYDVKMKEKGDIPEGYSVSREKKERFSLILESASTNQTSMYLCASSFQGQGPQPQHFGDGTRLSIL.

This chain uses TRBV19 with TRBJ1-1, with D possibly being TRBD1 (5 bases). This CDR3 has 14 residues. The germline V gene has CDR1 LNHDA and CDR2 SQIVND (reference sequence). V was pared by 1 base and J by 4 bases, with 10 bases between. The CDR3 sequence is CASSIGGVRTEAFF. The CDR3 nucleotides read TGTGCCAGTAGTATAGGAGGGGTTCGCACTGAAGCTTTCTTT.

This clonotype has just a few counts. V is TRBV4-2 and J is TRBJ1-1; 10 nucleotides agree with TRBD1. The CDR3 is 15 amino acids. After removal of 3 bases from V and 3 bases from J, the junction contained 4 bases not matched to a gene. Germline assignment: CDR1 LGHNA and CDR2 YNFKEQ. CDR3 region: CASSHGQGVYTEAFF. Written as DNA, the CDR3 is TGTGCCAGCAGCCATGGACAGGGGGTGTACACTGAAGCTTTCTTT.

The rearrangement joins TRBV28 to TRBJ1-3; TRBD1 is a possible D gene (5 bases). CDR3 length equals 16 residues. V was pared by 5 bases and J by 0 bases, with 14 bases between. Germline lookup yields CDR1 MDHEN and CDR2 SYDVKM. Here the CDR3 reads CASSLGGGNSGNTIYF. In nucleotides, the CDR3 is TGTGCCAGCAGTCTGGGTGGGGGGAACTCTGGAAACACCATATATTTT.

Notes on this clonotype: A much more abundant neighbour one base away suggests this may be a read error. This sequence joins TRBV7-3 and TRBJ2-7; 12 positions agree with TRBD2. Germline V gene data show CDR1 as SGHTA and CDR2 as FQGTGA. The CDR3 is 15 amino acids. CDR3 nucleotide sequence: TGTGCCAGCAGCTTAGGACTAGCGGGATTCTACGAGGAGTACTTC. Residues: CASSLGLAGFYEEYF.

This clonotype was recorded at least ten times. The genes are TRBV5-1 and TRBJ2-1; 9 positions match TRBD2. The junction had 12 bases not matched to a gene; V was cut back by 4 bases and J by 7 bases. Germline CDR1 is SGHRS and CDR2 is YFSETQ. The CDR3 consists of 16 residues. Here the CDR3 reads CASSPEWREGGNEQFF. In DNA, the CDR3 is TGCGCCAGCAGCCCGGAGTGGCGGGAGGGAGGAAATGAGCAGTTCTTC. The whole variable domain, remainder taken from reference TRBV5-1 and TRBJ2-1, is KAGVTQTPRYLIKTRGQQVTLSCSPISGHRSVSWYQQTPGQGLQFLFEYFSETQRNKGNFPGRFSGRQFSNSRSEMNVSTLELGDSALYLCASSPEWREGGNEQFFGPGTRLTVL.

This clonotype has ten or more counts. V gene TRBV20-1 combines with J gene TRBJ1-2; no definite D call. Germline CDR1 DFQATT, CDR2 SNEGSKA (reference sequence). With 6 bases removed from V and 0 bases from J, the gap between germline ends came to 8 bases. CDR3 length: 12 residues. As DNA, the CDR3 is TGCAGTGCGGTTGCGGCTAACTATGGCTACACCTTC. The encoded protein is CSAVAANYGYTF.

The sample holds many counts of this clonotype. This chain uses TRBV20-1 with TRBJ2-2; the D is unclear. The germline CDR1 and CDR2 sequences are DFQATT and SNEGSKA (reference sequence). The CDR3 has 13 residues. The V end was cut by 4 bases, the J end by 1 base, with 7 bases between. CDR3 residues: CSANRQNTGELFF. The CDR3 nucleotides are TGCAGTGCTAACAGACAGAACACCGGGGAGCTGTTTTTT.

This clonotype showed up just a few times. The CDR3 sequence: CASSFTGVPTNEKLFF. As DNA, the CDR3 is TGTGCCAGCAGTTTTACAGGGGTTCCAACTAATGAAAAACTGTTTTTT. The chain combines TRBV27 with TRBJ1-4, with 7 bases lining up with TRBD1. J was trimmed by 0 bases and V by 3 bases; bases with no gene match: 4. Germline V gene sequence: CDR1 MNHEY, CDR2 SMNVEV (reference sequence). The length of the CDR3 is 16 residues.

This chain's CDR3 is CASSGPGQGREQYF. Here the CDR3 DNA reads TGTGCCAGCAGTGGCCCGGGACAGGGAAGGGAGCAGTACTTC. The rearrangement uses TRBV6-1 and TRBJ2-7, with 9 nucleotides matching TRBD1. This CDR3 comprises 14 residues. Germline lookup yields CDR1 MNHNS and CDR2 SASEGT. After removal of 4 bases from V and 7 bases from J, the junction contained 8 bases not matched to a gene.

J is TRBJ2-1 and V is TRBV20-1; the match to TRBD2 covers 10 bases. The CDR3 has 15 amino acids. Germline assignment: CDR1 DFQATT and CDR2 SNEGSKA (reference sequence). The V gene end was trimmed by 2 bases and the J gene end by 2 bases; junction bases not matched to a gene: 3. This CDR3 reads CSARIAGGTYNEQFF. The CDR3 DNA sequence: TGCAGTGCTAGAATAGCGGGAGGAACCTACAATGAGCAGTTCTTC.

This CDR3 is CASTAPRAVRPQHF. The CDR3 DNA reads as TGTGCCAGTACCGCCCCCAGGGCCGTGCGGCCCCAGCATTTT. The V and J genes are TRBV19 and TRBJ1-5; D is perhaps TRBD1 (5 bases). V was pared by 7 bases and J by 9 bases, with 19 bases between. The germline V gene encodes CDR1 LNHDA and CDR2 SQIVND (reference sequence). The CDR3 is made up of 14 amino acids.

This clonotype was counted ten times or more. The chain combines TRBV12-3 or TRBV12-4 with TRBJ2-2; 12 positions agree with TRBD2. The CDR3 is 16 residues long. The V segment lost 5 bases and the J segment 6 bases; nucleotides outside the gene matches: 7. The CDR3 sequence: CASSELAGGWAGELFF. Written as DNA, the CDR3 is TGTGCCAGCAGTGAACTAGCGGGAGGTTGGGCCGGGGAGCTGTTTTTT.

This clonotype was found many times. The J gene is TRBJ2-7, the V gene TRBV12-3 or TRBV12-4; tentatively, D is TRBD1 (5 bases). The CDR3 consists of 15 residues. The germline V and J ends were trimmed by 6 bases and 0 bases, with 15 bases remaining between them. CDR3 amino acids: CASSHNRRSSYEQYF. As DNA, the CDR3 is TGTGCCAGCAGCCATAACAGGCGTAGCTCCTACGAGCAGTACTTC.

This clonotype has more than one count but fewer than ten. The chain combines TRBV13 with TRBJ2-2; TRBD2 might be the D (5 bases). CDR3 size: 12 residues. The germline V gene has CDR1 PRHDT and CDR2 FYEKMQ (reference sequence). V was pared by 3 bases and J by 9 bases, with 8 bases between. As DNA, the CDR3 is TGTGCCAGCAGCTTGAGGGATTGGGAGCTGTTTTTT. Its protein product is CASSLRDWELFF.

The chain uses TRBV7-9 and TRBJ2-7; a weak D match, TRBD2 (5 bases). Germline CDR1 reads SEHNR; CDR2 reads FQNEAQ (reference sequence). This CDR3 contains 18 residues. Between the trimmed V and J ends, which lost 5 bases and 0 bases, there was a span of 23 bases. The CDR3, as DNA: TGTGCCAGCAGCCCCCGACGGAGCACCGGGATAAGCTCCTACGAGCAGTACTTC. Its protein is CASSPRRSTGISSYEQYF.

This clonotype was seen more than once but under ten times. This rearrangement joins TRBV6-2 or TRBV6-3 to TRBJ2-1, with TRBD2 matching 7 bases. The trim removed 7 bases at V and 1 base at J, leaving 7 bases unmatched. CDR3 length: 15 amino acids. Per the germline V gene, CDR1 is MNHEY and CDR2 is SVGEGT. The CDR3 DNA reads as TGTGCCAGCACCCCGACGGGACTATCCTACAATGAGCAGTTCTTC. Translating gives CASTPTGLSYNEQFF.

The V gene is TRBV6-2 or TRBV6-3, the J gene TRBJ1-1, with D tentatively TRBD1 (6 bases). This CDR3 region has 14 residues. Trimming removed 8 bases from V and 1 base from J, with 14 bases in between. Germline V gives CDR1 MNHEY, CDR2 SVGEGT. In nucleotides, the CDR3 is TGTGCCAGCTTTACGGGGGCAGGGAACACTGAAGCTTTCTTT. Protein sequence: CASFTGAGNTEAFF.

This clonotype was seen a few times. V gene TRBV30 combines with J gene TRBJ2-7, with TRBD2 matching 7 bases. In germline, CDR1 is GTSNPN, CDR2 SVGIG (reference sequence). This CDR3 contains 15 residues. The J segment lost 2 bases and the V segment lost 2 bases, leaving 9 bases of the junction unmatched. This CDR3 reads CAWSPGRGLTYEQYF. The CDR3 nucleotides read TGTGCCTGGAGTCCAGGGAGGGGCTTAACCTACGAGCAGTACTTC.

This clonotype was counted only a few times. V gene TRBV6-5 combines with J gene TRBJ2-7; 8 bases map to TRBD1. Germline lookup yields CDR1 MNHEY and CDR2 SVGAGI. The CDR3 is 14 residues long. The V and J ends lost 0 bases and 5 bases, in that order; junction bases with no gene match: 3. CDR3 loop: CASSYSDRGNEQYF. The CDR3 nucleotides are TGTGCCAGCAGTTACTCCGACAGGGGTAACGAGCAGTACTTC.

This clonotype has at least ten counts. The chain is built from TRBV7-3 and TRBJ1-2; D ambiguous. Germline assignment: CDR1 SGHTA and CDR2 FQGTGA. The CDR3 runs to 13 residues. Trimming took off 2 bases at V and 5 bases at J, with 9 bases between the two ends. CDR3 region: CASSLSGLYGYTF. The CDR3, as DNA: TGTGCCAGCAGCTTATCGGGTCTATATGGCTACACCTTC.

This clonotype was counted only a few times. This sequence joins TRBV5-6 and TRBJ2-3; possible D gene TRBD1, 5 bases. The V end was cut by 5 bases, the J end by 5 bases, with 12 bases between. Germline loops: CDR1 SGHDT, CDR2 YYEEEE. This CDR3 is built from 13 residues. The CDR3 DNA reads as TGTGCCAGCAGACCAGGAAGGGGAGATACGCAGTATTTT. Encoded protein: CASRPGRGDTQYF.

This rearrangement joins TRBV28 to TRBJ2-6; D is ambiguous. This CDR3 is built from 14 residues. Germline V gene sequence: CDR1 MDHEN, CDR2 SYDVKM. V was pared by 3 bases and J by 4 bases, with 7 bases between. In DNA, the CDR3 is TGTGCCAGCAGTTTTTATCCGGGGGCCAACGTCCTGACTTTC. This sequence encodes CASSFYPGANVLTF.

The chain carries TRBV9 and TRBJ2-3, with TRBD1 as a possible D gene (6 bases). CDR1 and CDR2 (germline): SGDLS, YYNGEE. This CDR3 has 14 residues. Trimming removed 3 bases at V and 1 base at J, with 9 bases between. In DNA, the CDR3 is TGTGCCAGCAGCGAGGACAGTGGCACAGATACGCAGTATTTT. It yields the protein CASSEDSGTDTQYF. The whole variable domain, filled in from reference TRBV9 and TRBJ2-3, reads DSGVTQTPKHLITATGQRVTLRCSPRSGDLSVYWYQQSLDQGLQFLIQYYNGEERAKGNILERFSAQQFPDLHSELNLSSLELGDSALYFCASSEDSGTDTQYFGPGTRLTVL.

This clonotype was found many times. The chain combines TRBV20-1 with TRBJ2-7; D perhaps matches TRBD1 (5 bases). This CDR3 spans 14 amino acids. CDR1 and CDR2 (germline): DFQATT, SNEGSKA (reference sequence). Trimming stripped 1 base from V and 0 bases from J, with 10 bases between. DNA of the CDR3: TGCAGTGCTAGAGTCCCTGACAGCTCCTACGAGCAGTACTTC. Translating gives CSARVPDSSYEQYF.

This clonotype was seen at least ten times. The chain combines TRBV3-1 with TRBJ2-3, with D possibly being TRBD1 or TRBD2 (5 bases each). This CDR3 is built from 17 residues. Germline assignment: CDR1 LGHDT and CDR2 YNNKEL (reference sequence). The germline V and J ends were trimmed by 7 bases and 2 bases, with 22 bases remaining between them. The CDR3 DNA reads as TGTGCCAGCACCCCAGGGCTGGCGGGTCTTGTCACAGATACGCAGTATTTT. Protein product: CASTPGLAGLVTDTQYF.